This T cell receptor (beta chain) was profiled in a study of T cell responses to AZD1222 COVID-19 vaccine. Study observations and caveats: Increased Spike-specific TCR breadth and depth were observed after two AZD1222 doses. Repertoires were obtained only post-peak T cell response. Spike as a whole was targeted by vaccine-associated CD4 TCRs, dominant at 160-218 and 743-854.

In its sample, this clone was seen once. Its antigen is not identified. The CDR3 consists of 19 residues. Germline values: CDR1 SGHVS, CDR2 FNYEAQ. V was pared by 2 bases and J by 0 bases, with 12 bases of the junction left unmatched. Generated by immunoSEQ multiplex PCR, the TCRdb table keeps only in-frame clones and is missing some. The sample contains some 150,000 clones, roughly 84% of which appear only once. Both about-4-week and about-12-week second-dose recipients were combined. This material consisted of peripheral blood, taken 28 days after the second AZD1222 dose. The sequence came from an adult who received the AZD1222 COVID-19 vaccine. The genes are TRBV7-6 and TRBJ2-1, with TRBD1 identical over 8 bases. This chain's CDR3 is CASSLIGGTGTGSYNEQFF. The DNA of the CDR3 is TGTGCCAGCAGCTTAATAGGGGGTACCGGGACAGGCTCCTACAATGAGCAGTTCTTC. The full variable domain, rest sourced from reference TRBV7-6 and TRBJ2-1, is GAGVSQSPRYKVTKRGQDVALRCDPISGHVSLYWYRQALGQGPEFLTYFNYEAQQDKSGLPNDRFSAERPEGSISTLTIQRTEQRDSAMYRCASSLIGGTGTGSYNEQFFGPGTRLTVL.